A single sample gave rise to the 19 T cell receptor beta chains below, sequenced in a study of blood T cell repertoires in COVID-19. TCRdb's table, derived via immunoSEQ multiplex PCR, lists solely in-frame clones and lacks some. Here the sample spans 100,000 to 150,000 clones, nearly 90% being singletons. The sequencing sample was made of peripheral blood. The receptors come from a woman aged 80 or over with acute or convalescent COVID-19.

The chain uses TRBV7-8 and TRBJ1-2; the match to TRBD1 covers 9 bases. This CDR3 has 15 residues. Germline loops: CDR1 SGHVS, CDR2 FQNEAQ. The V gene end was trimmed by 3 bases and the J gene end by 6 bases; junction bases not matched to a gene: 8. CDR3 sequence (DNA): TGTGCCAGCAGCTTCGGGACAGGGTTAACTGATGGCTACACCTTC. Translating gives CASSFGTGLTDGYTF.

The chain has TRBV19 and TRBJ1-5; D possibly corresponds to TRBD1 (5 bases). The CDR3 is made up of 15 amino acids. V was trimmed by 4 bases and J by 7 bases, leaving 17 bases between them. The germline CDR1 and CDR2 sequences are LNHDA and SQIVND (reference sequence). Written as DNA, the CDR3 is TGTGCCAGTAGTAGAGTACGACAGTCTCGGCAGCCCCAGCATTTT. Its translation: CASSRVRQSRQPQHF. The complete variable domain, with remaining parts taken from reference TRBV19 and TRBJ1-5, reads DGGITQSPKYLFRKEGQNVTLSCEQNLNHDAMYWYRQDPGQGLRLIYYSQIVNDFQKGDIAEGYSVSREKKESFPLTVTSAQKNPTAFYLCASSRVRQSRQPQHFGDGTRLSIL.

The rearrangement uses TRBV10-2 and TRBJ2-1; D remains unclear. The CDR3 is 12 residues long. Trimming cost V 0 bases and J 8 bases, with 5 bases left between them. Germline V gene data show CDR1 as WSHSY and CDR2 as SAAADI. The CDR3 nucleotides read TGCGCCAGCAGTGAGTCGAGAGATGAGCAGTTCTTC. Translation: CASSESRDEQFF.

The CDR3 protein is CASSQGTGSNYGYTF. In DNA, the CDR3 is TGCGCCAGCAGCCAAGGGACAGGTTCTAACTATGGCTACACCTTC. The chain joins TRBV4-1 to TRBJ1-2, with 7 positions matching TRBD1. Germline-derived CDR1 and CDR2 are MGHRA and YSYEKL. This CDR3 region has 15 residues. Unmatched junction bases numbered 2, after V lost 1 base and J lost 0 bases.

V usage is TRBV28 and J usage is TRBJ1-6; TRBD1 might be the D (6 bases). The CDR3 contains 12 residues. V was cut by 6 bases and J by 10 bases, with 10 bases left in between. Germline CDR1 reads MDHEN; CDR2 reads SYDVKM. This chain's CDR3 is CASRQGLSPLHF. CDR3 nucleotides: TGTGCCAGCAGACAGGGTTTGTCACCCCTCCACTTT.

The chain recombines TRBV5-4 with TRBJ1-4; no firm D call. V lost 4 bases and J lost 4, with 14 bases in between. The CDR3 length is 15 residues. CDR1 and CDR2 (germline): SGHNT, YYREEE (reference sequence). The CDR3 here is CASSASTNVNEKLFF. The CDR3, as DNA: TGTGCCAGCAGCGCCTCGACTAACGTTAATGAAAAACTGTTTTTT. Complete variable domain (other parts from reference TRBV5-4 and TRBJ1-4): ETGVTQSPTHLIKTRGQQVTLRCSSQSGHNTVSWYQQALGQGPQFIFQYYREEENGRGNFPPRFSGLQFPNYSSELNVNALELDDSALYLCASSASTNVNEKLFFGSGTQLSVL.

This clone appeared a single time. The chain recombines TRBV19 with TRBJ1-2; D unclear. The CDR3 extends over 8 amino acids. CDR1 and CDR2 from the germline V gene are LNHDA and SQIVND (reference sequence). CDR3 in amino acids: CPGRGYTF. CDR3 nucleotide sequence: TGTCCCGGTCGAGGTTACACCTTC.

This chain connects TRBV5-6 to TRBJ2-6; tentative D call: TRBD1 (5 bases). This CDR3 contains 14 residues. Trimming removed 9 bases from V and 1 base from J, with 11 bases in between. CDR1 and CDR2 from the germline V gene are SGHDT and YYEEEE. The CDR3 nucleotides are TGTGCCACAAAGACAGTATCTGGGGCCAACGTCCTGACTTTC. The encoded protein is CATKTVSGANVLTF.

The chain is built from TRBV6-2 or TRBV6-3 and TRBJ2-1; D is possibly TRBD2 (6 bases). This CDR3 region has 16 residues. The ends were cut back, 3 bases at V and 4 bases at J, with 16 bases in the middle. Germline V CDR1 and CDR2: MNHEY, SVGEGT. CDR3 in amino acids: CASSYSGTGAYNEQFF. The DNA for the CDR3 is TGTGCCAGCAGTTATTCCGGGACTGGGGCTTACAATGAGCAGTTCTTC.

V gene TRBV28 combines with J gene TRBJ2-7; TRBD2 might be the D (5 bases). The V end was cut by 6 bases, the J end by 6 bases, with 12 bases between. Germline values: CDR1 MDHEN, CDR2 SYDVKM. The CDR3 has 12 amino acids. Here the CDR3 reads CASRSRVREQYF. The DNA of the CDR3 is TGTGCCAGCAGGTCGAGGGTCCGCGAGCAGTACTTC.

The V call is TRBV28, the J call TRBJ2-7; possible D gene TRBD1, 6 bases. The CDR3 covers 14 residues. The germline gives CDR1 MDHEN, CDR2 SYDVKM. Trimming cost V 6 bases and J 2 bases, with 14 bases left between them. CDR3 in amino acids: CASSQTYRAYEQYF. Here the CDR3 DNA reads TGTGCCAGCAGCCAAACCTACAGGGCCTACGAGCAGTACTTC.

This clone turned up a few times. For the CDR3, the DNA is TGTGCCAGCAGCTTAGCGGAGGGGGGGGTAAGGGGCCTCCAGTACTTC. This translates into CASSLAEGGVRGLQYF. This chain joins TRBV7-2 and TRBJ2-4, with D possibly TRBD2 on 7 matching bases. Trimming took off 0 bases at V and 13 bases at J, with 22 bases between the two ends. The germline V gene encodes CDR1 SGHTA and CDR2 FQGNSA. The length of the CDR3 is 16 residues.

This chain uses TRBV7-2 with TRBJ2-2, with TRBD1 matching 7 bases. CDR1 and CDR2 (germline): SGHTA, FQGNSA. V was clipped by 7 bases and J by 2 bases; unmatched bases: 7. The CDR3 has 15 residues. The CDR3 protein is CASKPGQINTGELFF. For the CDR3, the DNA is TGTGCCAGCAAACCGGGACAGATAAACACCGGGGAGCTGTTTTTT.

This clone was detected only a few times. The DNA of the CDR3 is TGTGCCAGCAGCTATAGCGGGAGGGCGTACAATGAGCAGTTCTTC. Encoded protein: CASSYSGRAYNEQFF. The chain combines TRBV6-2 or TRBV6-3 with TRBJ2-1; the match to TRBD2 covers 11 bases. There are 15 residues in the CDR3. The V gene end was trimmed by 6 bases and the J gene end by 4 bases; junction bases not matched to a gene: 5. Germline V lookup: CDR1 MNHEY, CDR2 SVGEGT.

The rearrangement joins TRBV7-9 to TRBJ1-6, with D possibly matching TRBD1 (5 bases). The CDR3 consists of 15 residues. CDR1 and CDR2 from the germline V gene are SEHNR and FQNEAQ (reference sequence). Trimming took off 0 bases at V and 7 bases at J, with 10 bases between the two ends. The CDR3 nucleotides read TGTGCCAGCAGCTTAGCGTTAGACAGCAATTCACCCCTCCACTTT. This translates into CASSLALDSNSPLHF.

V and J are TRBV7-9 and TRBJ1-4; no reliable D call. Trimming removed 5 bases at V and 7 bases at J, with 14 bases between. The CDR3 has 14 amino acids. In germline, CDR1 is SEHNR, CDR2 FQNEAQ (reference sequence). The CDR3 here is CASSPGREGEKLFF. CDR3 nucleotide sequence: TGTGCCAGCAGCCCCGGGAGGGAGGGTGAAAAACTGTTTTTT.

V is TRBV6-5 and J is TRBJ2-5; 9 nucleotides align to TRBD2. This CDR3 region has 15 residues. The V gene end was trimmed by 4 bases and the J gene end by 2 bases; junction bases not matched to a gene: 5. Germline lookup yields CDR1 MNHEY and CDR2 SVGAGI. Here the CDR3 DNA reads TGTGCCAGCAGTTGGGGTAGCGGGGGACAAGAGACCCAGTACTTC. It translates to CASSWGSGGQETQYF.

This clone was seen a few times. The V gene is TRBV5-4, the J gene TRBJ1-6; 9 nucleotides align to TRBD1. V lost 2 bases and J lost 10; bases outside the gene matches: 4. The CDR3 covers 14 residues. In germline, CDR1 is SGHNT, CDR2 YYREEE (reference sequence). The CDR3 bases are TGTGCCAGCAGCTTACAGGGGGCGCGGTCACCCCTCCACTTT. It encodes CASSLQGARSPLHF.

The chain has TRBV11-2 and TRBJ1-4; 9 bases line up with TRBD1. The CDR3 is 15 amino acids. V trimming: 5 bases; J trimming: 2 bases; junction bases outside the gene matches: 3. Germline V gives CDR1 SGHAT, CDR2 FQNNGV. In nucleotides, the CDR3 is TGTGCCAGCAGCACCGGACAGGGGACTAATGAAAAACTGTTTTTT. Its translation: CASSTGQGTNEKLFF.